A selection of T cell receptor beta chains follows, all from one sample in a study of naive and memory T cell subsets. TCRdb re-analysed the 5' RACE reads in MiXCR, keeping a single row per CDR3 protein. Here the sample spans approximately 49,000 distinct CDR3 sequences, over 3.5% being singletons. These receptors all stem from a female donor in good health. Both conserved end residues are part of each CDR3. D genes are given only for firm matches. Not every row has a clone size; where given, it reads once, few, many or a size class.

D: .; J: TRBJ2-7; size: .; V: TRBV7-2; CDR3: CASSCSSEQYF; DNA: TGTGCCAGCAGCTGTTCGTCCGAGCAGTACTTC
D: TRBD2; J: TRBJ2-5; size: many; V: TRBV7-9; CDR3: CASSFTSGSRGNQETQYF; DNA: TGTGCCAGCAGCTTCACTAGCGGGAGTAGGGGGAACCAAGAGACCCAGTACTTC
D: TRBD2; J: TRBJ2-1; size: many; V: TRBV6-5; CDR3: CASRLAGGHPYNEQFF; DNA: TGTGCCAGCAGGTTAGCGGGAGGCCACCCCTACAATGAGCAGTTCTTC
D: .; J: TRBJ2-7; size: many; V: TRBV9; CDR3: CASSEGGGSYEQYF; DNA: TGTGCCAGCAGCGAGGGGGGGGGGAGCTACGAGCAGTACTTC
D: .; J: TRBJ1-1; size: many; V: TRBV25-1; CDR3: CASRPPDRMNTEAFF; DNA: TGTGCCAGCCGGCCCCCAGACAGGATGAACACTGAAGCTTTCTTT
D: .; J: TRBJ2-7; size: .; V: TRBV5-5; CDR3: CASSAPGLKSYEQYF; DNA: TGTGCCAGCAGCGCTCCGGGACTCAAATCCTACGAGCAGTACTTC
D: .; J: TRBJ2-1; size: many; V: TRBV14; CDR3: CASSPSGGHYNEQFF; DNA: TGTGCCAGCAGCCCCAGCGGAGGTCACTACAATGAGCAGTTCTTC
D: .; J: TRBJ1-4; size: few; V: TRBV6-5; CDR3: CASSRGSNEKLFF; DNA: TGTGCCAGCAGTAGGGGATCTAATGAAAAACTGTTTTTT
D: .; J: TRBJ2-7; size: many; V: TRBV5-4; CDR3: CASSPPDGNYEQYF; DNA: TGTGCCAGCAGCCCCCCCGACGGAAACTACGAGCAGTACTTC
D: .; J: TRBJ1-6; size: many; V: TRBV28; CDR3: CASRGTVNSPLHF; DNA: TGTGCCAGCCGAGGGACGGTTAATTCACCCCTCCACTTT
D: .; J: TRBJ1-5; size: few; V: TRBV28; CDR3: CASSLLGRSNQPQHF; DNA: TGTGCCAGCAGTCTCCTAGGCCGGAGCAATCAGCCCCAGCATTTT
D: .; J: TRBJ2-3; size: many; V: TRBV29-1; CDR3: CSGEGGFTDTQYF; DNA: TGCAGCGGAGAGGGGGGATTCACAGATACGCAGTATTTT
D: .; J: TRBJ2-5; size: .; V: TRBV14; CDR3: CASSRPGNQETQYF; DNA: TGTGCCAGCAGCCGACCGGGAAACCAAGAGACCCAGTACTTC
D: .; J: TRBJ2-1; size: many; V: TRBV28; CDR3: CASSFSGTYFEQFF; DNA: TGTGCCAGCAGTTTTTCCGGGACTTACTTTGAGCAGTTCTTC
D: TRBD1; J: TRBJ1-2; size: many; V: TRBV4-3; CDR3: CASSRGQVDDGYTF; DNA: TGCGCCAGCAGCCGCGGACAGGTGGACGATGGCTACACCTTC
D: .; J: TRBJ2-7; size: .; V: TRBV5-1; CDR3: CASRRQVTSYEQYF; DNA: TGCGCCAGCCGACGACAGGTGACGTCCTACGAGCAGTACTTC
D: .; J: TRBJ2-5; size: many; V: TRBV27; CDR3: CASSFQQGLQTQYF; DNA: TGTGCCAGCAGTTTCCAGCAGGGGTTGCAGACCCAGTACTTC
D: .; J: TRBJ1-1; size: many; V: TRBV11-2; CDR3: CASSLRGGNTEAFF; DNA: TGTGCCAGCAGCTTAAGGGGTGGAAACACTGAAGCTTTCTTT
D: .; J: TRBJ2-3; size: .; V: TRBV27; CDR3: CASNSGTQGSRTDTQYF; DNA: TGTGCCAGCAACTCCGGGACACAAGGGTCCCGCACAGATACGCAGTATTTT
D: TRBD2; J: TRBJ2-3; size: many; V: TRBV10-3; CDR3: CAISEWAGRGARTDTQYF; DNA: TGTGCCATCAGTGAGTGGGCGGGGCGGGGGGCAAGAACAGATACGCAGTATTTT
D: .; J: TRBJ2-2; size: many; V: TRBV6-2/TRBV6-3; CDR3: CASRPNRLTGELFF; DNA: TGTGCCAGCAGACCAAACCGACTCACCGGGGAGCTGTTTTTT
D: .; J: TRBJ1-4; size: many; V: TRBV27; CDR3: CASQPLEKLFF; DNA: TGTGCCAGCCAACCTCTTGAAAAACTGTTTTTT
D: TRBD1; J: TRBJ1-1; size: many; V: TRBV7-9; CDR3: CASRSLRGLNTEAFF; DNA: TGTGCCAGCAGGTCCCTCAGGGGGCTGAACACTGAAGCTTTCTTT